Following are 13 T cell receptor beta chains from one sample sequenced in a study of response to subunit inactivated influenza vaccine. Using its own MiXCR run on the RT-PCR reads, TCRdb lists one record per CDR3 protein. In the table there are 530,000 or so distinct CDR3 sequences, 13% to 15% of which are singletons. Sequencing used PBMCs from blood, obtained roughly 13 days after vaccination. Receptors originate from a man aged 50-59 years who received an inactivated influenza vaccine.

This clonotype has a single count. This chain connects TRBV12-3 or TRBV12-4 to TRBJ2-2, with 7 bases identical to TRBD1. The CDR3 is made up of 15 amino acids. The V and J ends lost 6 bases and 5 bases, in that order; junction bases with no gene match: 9. The CDR3 bases are TGTGCCAGCAGATTCAACAGGGGCAGGACCGGGGAGCTGTTTTTT. Its translation is CASRFNRGRTGELFF.

J is TRBJ2-1 and V is TRBV3-1; 9 positions match TRBD2. The V gene end was trimmed by 3 bases and the J gene end by 12 bases; junction bases not matched to a gene: 3. The V gene's germline CDR1 is LGHDT and CDR2 YNNKEL (reference sequence). This CDR3 spans 12 amino acids. CDR3 loop: CASSQEAGGQFF. In nucleotides, the CDR3 is TGTGCCAGCAGCCAGGAAGCGGGGGGGCAGTTCTTC.

This clonotype was detected a few times. The chain has TRBV4-3 and TRBJ2-3; TRBD2 matches 11 bases. The CDR3 consists of 16 residues. Germline loops: CDR1 LGHNA, CDR2 YSLEER. With 1 base clipped from V and 5 bases from J, the junction kept 5 bases outside the gene matches. The CDR3 DNA is TGCGCCAGCAGCCAAGGGGCTAGCGGGAGGAGAGATACGCAGTATTTT. It specifies CASSQGASGRRDTQYF.

V is TRBV12-3 or TRBV12-4 and J is TRBJ1-2, with 7 positions matching TRBD1. After removal of 6 bases from V and 7 bases from J, the junction contained 14 bases not matched to a gene. CDR3 length: 15 residues. The chain's CDR3 is CASRPLVGGAFGYTF. CDR3 coding DNA: TGTGCCAGCAGACCCTTGGTAGGGGGCGCGTTTGGCTACACCTTC.

This clonotype was observed a handful of times. The chain links TRBV4-3 to TRBJ1-6; unclear D gene. With 0 bases removed from V and 6 bases from J, the gap between germline ends came to 15 bases. Per the germline V gene, CDR1 is LGHNA and CDR2 is YSLEER. The CDR3 has 17 amino acids. This chain's CDR3 is CASSQDRWEASNSPLHF. CDR3 DNA: TGCGCCAGCAGCCAAGATCGTTGGGAGGCTTCTAATTCACCCCTCCACTTT.

V gene TRBV7-9 combines with J gene TRBJ2-5; D not resolved. This CDR3 is built from 13 residues. Per germline, CDR1 SEHNR and CDR2 FQNEAQ (reference sequence). V was clipped by 1 base and J by 3 bases, with 6 bases between them. CDR3 residues: CASSLEMKETQYF. The CDR3 nucleotides read TGTGCCAGCAGCTTAGAAATGAAAGAGACCCAGTACTTC.

This clonotype has just a few counts. The chain combines TRBV6-5 with TRBJ2-1; tentatively, D is TRBD1 (5 bases). This CDR3 has 13 amino acids. The V and J ends lost 6 bases and 10 bases respectively, with 16 bases between them. The V gene's germline CDR1 is MNHEY and CDR2 SVGAGI. In nucleotides, the CDR3 is TGTGCCAGCAGCTACCCCAGGGTCGGCGAGCAGTTCTTC. Its translation: CASSYPRVGEQFF.

Only a few counts were recorded for this clonotype. The rearrangement links TRBV12-3 or TRBV12-4 to TRBJ2-1; tentatively, D is TRBD2 (6 bases). The CDR3 has 16 residues. V was pared by 7 bases and J by 0 bases, with 16 bases between. For the CDR3, the DNA is TGTGCCAGCAAAAGGCGGGGTTCGAGCTCCTACAATGAGCAGTTCTTC. It translates to CASKRRGSSSYNEQFF.

This sequence joins TRBV29-1 and TRBJ2-1, with 11 bases that match TRBD2. Germline V gene data show CDR1 as SQVTM and CDR2 as ANQGSEA. The CDR3 is made up of 18 amino acids. After removal of 1 base from V and 2 bases from J, the junction contained 10 bases not matched to a gene. The CDR3 region is CSVEASLAGVGTYNEQFF. The CDR3 nucleotides are TGCAGCGTTGAAGCTTCACTAGCGGGAGTAGGGACCTACAATGAGCAGTTCTTC.

This clonotype was recorded a few times. The chain employs TRBV5-6 and TRBJ2-5, with 8 bases lining up with TRBD1. The CDR3 has 17 amino acids. The V and J ends lost 4 bases and 3 bases, in that order; junction bases with no gene match: 14. From germline, CDR1 is SGHDT and CDR2 YYEEEE. The CDR3 here is CASSMHLRTGWEETQYF. The CDR3, as DNA: TGTGCCAGCAGCATGCACCTCCGGACAGGGTGGGAAGAGACCCAGTACTTC.

The V and J genes are TRBV5-1 and TRBJ2-2; TRBD1 aligns across 10 bases. The junction had 4 bases not matched to a gene; V was cut back by 1 base and J by 4 bases. Germline CDR1 reads SGHRS; CDR2 reads YFSETQ. The length of the CDR3 is 16 residues. In DNA form, the CDR3 reads TGCGCCAGCAGCTTGAGCCGGGACAGGGGCACCGGGGAGCTGTTTTTT. It specifies CASSLSRDRGTGELFF.

This clonotype showed up just a few times. V usage is TRBV29-1 and J usage is TRBJ1-2; 9 bases match TRBD1. Germline V gene lookup returns CDR1 SQVTM and CDR2 ANQGSEA. The V gene end was trimmed by 4 bases and the J gene end by 8 bases; junction bases not matched to a gene: 11. This CDR3 has 14 amino acids. The CDR3 nucleotides read TGCAGCGTTGTAACGTGGGGGACAGGGAGAGGCTACACCTTC. It is translated as CSVVTWGTGRGYTF.

The rearrangement links TRBV10-3 to TRBJ2-3; the match to TRBD2 covers 10 bases. Trimming removed 6 bases from V and 5 bases from J; junction bases left unmatched: 11. Germline values: CDR1 ENHRY, CDR2 SYGVKD. The CDR3 has 16 residues. The CDR3 coding sequence is TGTGCCATCAGCGGAGGGAGCGGGAGGGCCTTAGATACGCAGTATTTT. Its translation is CAISGGSGRALDTQYF.